Listed below are T cell receptor beta chains from one sample, sequenced in a study of neurological immune-mediated disorders. TCRdb re-called the 5' RACE reads through MiXCR, storing one row per CDR3 protein. The data contain about 50,000 distinct CDR3 sequences, 3% to 4% of them singletons. Sample: PBMCs. Every receptor here comes from a man in his forties with multiple sclerosis. Each CDR3 is given with its conserved first and last residue. Each record gives: J gene, clone size, V gene, D gene, CDR3 DNA, CDR3 protein. D genes are given only for firm matches. Where a row states a size, it is once, few, many or the class of an expanded clone; other rows omit it.

>TRBJ2-7|many|TRBV6-5|-
TGTGCCAGCAGTTACCGAGGGGCAGGGACCTACGAGCAGTACTTC
CASSYRGAGTYEQYF
>TRBJ2-5|many|TRBV29-1|TRBD1
TGCAGCGTGGAGACAGGGGGGCAGACCCAGTACTTC
CSVETGGQTQYF
>TRBJ2-3|-|TRBV7-6|-
TGTGCCAGCAGCTTAGCCAACACGAAGAAGACAGATACGCAGTATTTT
CASSLANTKKTDTQYF
>TRBJ2-4|many|TRBV18|TRBD1
TGTGCCAGCTCGTACCCGGGACAGAAAAACATTCAGTACTTC
CASSYPGQKNIQYF
>TRBJ2-5|many|TRBV28|-
TGTGCCAGCAGTTTAAGGTTGGGGGCCGGGGCGGAGACCCAGTACTTC
CASSLRLGAGAETQYF
>TRBJ2-6|many|TRBV24-1|TRBD1
TGTGCCACCAGTGAATACCTCCCGGGACAGGGCCCATTCTCTGGGGCCAACGTCCTGACTTTC
CATSEYLPGQGPFSGANVLTF
>TRBJ2-5|many|TRBV7-2|TRBD2
TGTGCCAGCAGCCCCACCGGGACTAGGCCAGAGACCCAGTACTTC
CASSPTGTRPETQYF
>TRBJ1-1|many|TRBV5-1|-
TGCGCCAGCAGCTTGGTGTCAGGGACTGAAGCTTTCTTT
CASSLVSGTEAFF
>TRBJ1-1|many|TRBV5-1|-
TGCGCCAGCAGCTACTATGCGGACAGAAAGAACACTGAAGCTTTCTTT
CASSYYADRKNTEAFF
>TRBJ2-3|few|TRBV5-1|TRBD1
TGCGCCAGCAGCCTCACCCCGGGACAGGCCGGTACAGATACGCAGTATTTT
CASSLTPGQAGTDTQYF
>TRBJ2-7|many|TRBV20-1|-
TGCAGTGCTAGTCAAGTGGACGAGCAGTACTTC
CSASQVDEQYF
>TRBJ2-7|many|TRBV5-1|TRBD1
TGCGCCAGCAGCTTTGGGACAGGGAGAGCCTACGAGCAGTACTTC
CASSFGTGRAYEQYF
>TRBJ2-5|many|TRBV5-1|-
TGCGCCAGCACCGAGTTGGACCTGGGGAGGGAGACCCAGTACTTC
CASTELDLGRETQYF
>TRBJ2-2|many|TRBV5-1|TRBD1
TGCGCCAGCAGCGAAGCAGGGGGAAGCACCGGGGAGCTGTTTTTT
CASSEAGGSTGELFF
>TRBJ1-5|few|TRBV28|-
TGTGCCAGCAGTTTATATAACAGCTATCAGCCCCAGAATTTT
CASSLYNSYQPQNF
>TRBJ1-2|many|TRBV20-1|TRBD1
TGCAGTGCTAACGAGGTTCGGGAGGACAGGTGGAGGGATGGCTACACCTTC
CSANEVREDRWRDGYTF
>TRBJ1-4|many|TRBV3-1|-
TGTGCCAGCAGCCAAGTAACAGGTCCAAATGAAAAACTGTTTTTT
CASSQVTGPNEKLFF
>TRBJ2-1|many|TRBV5-1|-
TGCGCCAGCAGCCCCCCACCCTACAATGAGCAGTTCTTC
CASSPPPYNEQFF
>TRBJ1-3|many|TRBV27|TRBD1
TGTGCCAGAGTGGACAGGGATCATGGAAACACCATATATTTT
CARVDRDHGNTIYF
>TRBJ2-1|many|TRBV7-3|TRBD1
TGTGCCAGCAGCTTAACCCCTAACCTGGGACAGCTCACGTATATCTCCTACAATGAGCAGTTCTTC
CASSLTPNLGQLTYISYNEQFF
>TRBJ1-2|many|TRBV9|-
TGTGCCAGCAGCACCGATCAGGGTCCCTATGGCTACACCTTC
CASSTDQGPYGYTF
>TRBJ1-2|few|TRBV3-1|-
TGTGCCAGCAGCCAAGATTGGGCAGGGAAGGGTGGCTACACCTTC
CASSQDWAGKGGYTF
>TRBJ1-1|-|TRBV3-1|-
TGTGCCAGCAGCCAAGTCGGAGGGGATGAAGCTTTCTTT
CASSQVGGDEAFF
>TRBJ2-7|few|TRBV11-3|TRBD1
TGTGCCAGCAGCTGGGTAGGACAGGGAGGACAGCAGTACTTC
CASSWVGQGGQQYF
>TRBJ1-1|many|TRBV28|-
TGTGCCAGCAGCGAGACAGTAGCCATGAACACTGAAGCTTTCTTT
CASSETVAMNTEAFF
>TRBJ1-1|-|TRBV7-2|-
TGTGCCAGCAGCTTAGCATATGGAGGGTTAGGAGGTCCCCTAAACACTGAAGCTTTCTTT
CASSLAYGGLGGPLNTEAFF
>TRBJ2-2|many|TRBV7-3|TRBD2
TGTGCCAGCAGCTCAGCCGGGACTAGCGGGGTCGGGGAGCTGTTTTTT
CASSSAGTSGVGELFF
>TRBJ2-3|many|TRBV6-5|-
TGTGCCAGCAGTTACGACAGGACCCACACAGATACGCAGTATTTT
CASSYDRTHTDTQYF
>TRBJ2-7|many|TRBV28|-
TGTGCCAGCAGTTATTCCTACGAGCAGTACTTC
CASSYSYEQYF
>TRBJ2-7|-|TRBV29-1|-
TGCAGCGTTGTAGGGGGAAGGGGCTACGAGCAGTACTTC
CSVVGGRGYEQYF
>TRBJ2-3|-|TRBV18|TRBD2
TGTGCCAGCAAACTAGCGGGGGACGCCACAGATACGCAGTATTTT
CASKLAGDATDTQYF
>TRBJ1-1|many|TRBV7-6|-
TGTGCCAGCAGCTCGCAGGGTGGCACTGAAGCTTTCTTT
CASSSQGGTEAFF
>TRBJ1-4|few|TRBV5-1|-
TGCGCCAGCAGCTCCTCGGGGGGGACGAATGAAAAACTGTTTTTT
CASSSSGGTNEKLFF
>TRBJ1-5|many|TRBV29-1|-
TGCAGCGTTGAAGGGTGGCCCAACCGGGGGCCTCAGCCCCAGCATTTT
CSVEGWPNRGPQPQHF
>TRBJ2-2|-|TRBV18|-
TGTGCCAGCTCACCACGCCCTAGCAAGGACACCGGGGAGCTGTTTTTT
CASSPRPSKDTGELFF
>TRBJ2-5|many|TRBV20-1|-
TGCAGTGCTAGAGCCCCCGGGAAGCCAAGGGAGACCCAGTACTTC
CSARAPGKPRETQYF
>TRBJ2-2|many|TRBV20-1|TRBD2
TGCAGTGCTAGAGATTTACTCGGGGGGGCGAACACCGGGGAGCTGTTTTTT
CSARDLLGGANTGELFF
>TRBJ2-1|many|TRBV5-5|-
TGTGCCAGCAGCTTCTTGGCGGTCAGTGAGCAGTTCTTC
CASSFLAVSEQFF
>TRBJ2-5|many|TRBV10-1|-
TGCGCCAGCAGTGAGAGGATCATCTCGGAGACCCAGTACTTC
CASSERIISETQYF
>TRBJ1-2|many|TRBV28|-
TGTGCCAGCAGTCTCAGCTATGGCTACACCTTC
CASSLSYGYTF
>TRBJ1-5|-|TRBV20-1|TRBD1
TGCAGTGCTTTAATTGGGACAGGATATTTTATGCCCCAGAATTTT
CSALIGTGYFMPQNF
>TRBJ2-6|few|TRBV14|-
TGTGCCAGCAGCTACTACTTCCTGACAGGAGATAACTCTGGGGCCAACGTCCTGACTTTC
CASSYYFLTGDNSGANVLTF
>TRBJ2-1|many|TRBV20-1|TRBD2
TGCAGTGCTAGAGATTCTGGACTAGCGGGAATGAAAAATGAGCAGTTCTTC
CSARDSGLAGMKNEQFF
>TRBJ1-1|-|TRBV18|-
TGTGCCAGCTCACCACAAGCTCTGAACACTGAAGCTTTCTTT
CASSPQALNTEAFF
>TRBJ2-1|many|TRBV5-1|-
TGCGCCAGCAGCACAGCAGACAGTTCTCGAGAGGAGCAGTTCTTC
CASSTADSSREEQFF
>TRBJ2-7|many|TRBV10-3|-
TGTGCCATCCAGGGTTCGCACGAGCAGTACTTC
CAIQGSHEQYF
>TRBJ2-5|many|TRBV2|-
TGTGCCAGCAGTCGGCAGGGGCCGGGAGAGACCCAGTACTTC
CASSRQGPGETQYF
>TRBJ1-3|few|TRBV20-1|TRBD1
TGCAGTGGAACAAGACAGGGTGGGTCTGGAAACACCATATATTTT
CSGTRQGGSGNTIYF
>TRBJ2-3|many|TRBV20-1|-
TGCAGTGCCACGGGTTTCAGGGGACTACAGGATACGCAGTATTTT
CSATGFRGLQDTQYF
>TRBJ1-2|many|TRBV15|-
TGTGCCACCAGCAGAGATGTGACCTCCGGGGGCTACACCTTC
CATSRDVTSGGYTF
>TRBJ1-2|many|TRBV20-1|TRBD1
TGCAGTGCCCTCTCCGGGACAGGAAACTATGGCTACACCTTC
CSALSGTGNYGYTF
>TRBJ2-2|many|TRBV11-2|TRBD1
TGTGCCAGCAGCTTACAGGGGGCGCAGGGCGGGGAGCTGTTTTTT
CASSLQGAQGGELFF
>TRBJ1-4|many|TRBV5-1|TRBD1
TGCGCCAGCAGCCCGGGGTCGACAGGGGGAAATGAAAAACTGTTTTTT
CASSPGSTGGNEKLFF